These 31 T cell receptor beta chains share one sample of origin, sequenced in a study of blood T cell repertoires in COVID-19. Using immunoSEQ multiplex PCR, the repertoire was profiled, and TCRdb retains in-frame clones only, with some absent. The data hold about 190,000 clones, with 89% observed a single time. The material sequenced was peripheral blood. The source of these receptors is a man between 35 and 55 years old with acute or convalescent COVID-19.

This sequence joins TRBV18 and TRBJ1-2; D call uncertain. V shed 5 bases and J shed 6 bases, with 19 bases lying between them. This CDR3 contains 15 residues. CDR1 is KGHSH and CDR2 is LQKENI in the germline V gene. The CDR3 DNA is TGTGCCAGCTCAAGTTCGAGAGCGGGGAATGATGGCTACACCTTC. It is translated as CASSSSRAGNDGYTF.

The V and J genes are TRBV6-1 and TRBJ1-2; D unclear. V lost 2 bases to trimming and J lost 0 bases, with 7 bases between them. This CDR3 contains 14 residues. Germline lookup yields CDR1 MNHNS and CDR2 SASEGT. CDR3 in DNA: TGTGCCAGCAGTGAATCGGTCCCTAACTATGGCTACACCTTC. It translates to CASSESVPNYGYTF.

This clone has just one count. The rearrangement links TRBV5-1 to TRBJ1-2; the match to TRBD1 covers 7 bases. The V segment lost 0 bases and the J segment 4 bases; nucleotides outside the gene matches: 9. This CDR3 spans 16 amino acids. Germline V lookup: CDR1 SGHRS, CDR2 YFSETQ. The CDR3 DNA follows: TGCGCCAGCAGCTTGGCCCCTACAGGGGTTTCCTATGGCTACACCTTC. Its protein product is CASSLAPTGVSYGYTF.

On this clone itself: This sample includes further DNA sequences coding for the same CDR3. The rearrangement links TRBV7-2 to TRBJ1-4; TRBD1 agrees at 11 bases. The CDR3 sequence is 14 residues long. V lost 1 base and J lost 8; bases outside the gene matches: 0. Germline V CDR1 and CDR2: SGHTA, FQGNSA. CDR3 sequence: CASSLGTGGEKLFF. CDR3 nucleotides: TGTGCCAGCAGCTTAGGGACAGGGGGCGAAAAACTGTTTTTT.

The V and J genes are TRBV5-1 and TRBJ2-3; 7 bases match TRBD2. Germline CDR1 reads SGHRS; CDR2 reads YFSETQ. This CDR3 spans 13 amino acids. With 2 bases clipped from V and 5 bases from J, the junction kept 2 bases outside the gene matches. DNA of the CDR3: TGCGCCAGCAGCTTCTCGGGGGGAGATACGCAGTATTTT. This gives the protein CASSFSGGDTQYF.

The chain has TRBV18 and TRBJ2-7; TRBD1 matches 11 bases. CDR3 length equals 14 residues. V was clipped by 3 bases and J by 7 bases; unmatched bases: 5. Germline V gives CDR1 KGHSH, CDR2 LQKENI. The CDR3 loop is CASSPRTGGDEQYF. CDR3 sequence (DNA): TGTGCCAGCTCACCTCGGACAGGGGGCGATGAGCAGTACTTC.

This clone was observed a handful of times. The V call is TRBV5-1, the J call TRBJ1-1; D may be TRBD1 (5 bases). Per germline, CDR1 SGHRS and CDR2 YFSETQ. The CDR3 consists of 14 residues. V was pared by 0 bases and J by 2 bases, with 8 bases between. CDR3 in amino acids: CASSLVQGNTEAFF. The CDR3 nucleotides read TGCGCCAGCAGCTTGGTGCAGGGCAACACTGAAGCTTTCTTT.

This chain connects TRBV19 to TRBJ2-1; a possible D gene is TRBD2 (6 bases). In germline, CDR1 is LNHDA, CDR2 SQIVND (reference sequence). This CDR3 is built from 14 residues. The V end was cut by 3 bases, the J end by 8 bases, with 14 bases between. Here the CDR3 reads CASSIPRGLHEQFF. DNA of the CDR3: TGTGCCAGTAGTATCCCGCGGGGTCTCCATGAGCAGTTCTTC.

This clone appeared a few times. The chain is built from TRBV7-9 and TRBJ1-2; TRBD1 matches at 8 bases. Germline V CDR1 and CDR2: SEHNR, FQNEAQ (reference sequence). Trimming took 1 base from V and 5 from J; bases not matched to a gene: 9. This CDR3 spans 16 amino acids. The CDR3 loop is CASSLVPGQAMYGYTF. The CDR3 nucleotides read TGTGCCAGCAGCTTAGTCCCGGGACAGGCGATGTATGGCTACACCTTC.

This sequence joins TRBV7-6 and TRBJ1-1, with TRBD1 matching over 7 bases. The CDR3 runs 15 residues. J gave up 4 bases and V 5 bases, and 10 bases lay outside the gene matches. Germline V gene sequence: CDR1 SGHVS, CDR2 FNYEAQ. CDR3 region: CASSGSRGRVTEAFF. Here the CDR3 DNA reads TGTGCCAGCAGCGGGTCTAGGGGGCGCGTCACTGAAGCTTTCTTT.

The CDR3 DNA is TGTGCCAGCAGAAACCCCGGACAGGGGGCTGACACTGAAGCTTTCTTT. It encodes CASRNPGQGADTEAFF. This chain uses TRBV7-9 with TRBJ1-1; 11 bases map to TRBD1. V trimming: 6 bases; J trimming: 3 bases; junction bases outside the gene matches: 9. The germline V gene has CDR1 SEHNR and CDR2 FQNEAQ (reference sequence). This CDR3 comprises 16 residues.

J is TRBJ2-2 and V is TRBV19, with D tentatively TRBD1 (8 bases). Germline values: CDR1 LNHDA, CDR2 SQIVND (reference sequence). The CDR3 loop spans 16 amino acids. Trimming took off 5 bases at V and 2 bases at J, with 15 bases between the two ends. CDR3 nucleotide sequence: TGTGCCAGTAGTGCAAACAGGGGGGGAAACACCGGGGAGCTGTTTTTT. Translated, it gives CASSANRGGNTGELFF.

V gene TRBV6-5 combines with J gene TRBJ2-5; tentative D call: TRBD2 (6 bases). This CDR3 contains 15 residues. CDR1 is MNHEY and CDR2 is SVGAGI in the germline V gene. V lost 6 bases and J lost 7, with 21 bases in between. The CDR3 DNA is TGTGCCAGCAGCCGACTACATCAGGTCGGGGGGACCCAGTACTTC. It encodes CASSRLHQVGGTQYF.

The gene calls are TRBV11-1 and TRBJ2-5; TRBD2 might be the D (6 bases). CDR3 length: 14 residues. Trimming pared 5 bases from V and 2 bases from J, leaving 12 bases between. Looked up from germline, CDR1 is SGHAT and CDR2 is FQDESV (reference sequence). In DNA form, the CDR3 reads TGTGCCAGCAGCAAAATTAGCGGACAAGAGACCCAGTACTTC. Its protein is CASSKISGQETQYF.

The V gene is TRBV11-2, the J gene TRBJ1-1, with a possible D match to TRBD1 (6 bases). V lost 2 bases, J lost 4 bases, and 11 bases lay in between. The CDR3 sequence is 14 residues long. Looked up from germline, CDR1 is SGHAT and CDR2 is FQNNGV. Here the CDR3 reads CASSLIQGGTEAFF. CDR3 nucleotides: TGTGCCAGCAGCTTAATTCAAGGGGGCACTGAAGCTTTCTTT. Drawing the rest from reference TRBV11-2 and TRBJ1-1, the complete variable domain is EAGVAQSPRYKIIEKRQSVAFWCNPISGHATLYWYQQILGQGPKLLIQFQNNGVVDDSQLPKDRFSAERLKGVDSTLKIQPAKLEDSAVYLCASSLIQGGTEAFFGQGTRLTVV.

V gene TRBV7-9 combines with J gene TRBJ1-1; a weak D match, TRBD1 (6 bases). Looked up from germline, CDR1 is SEHNR and CDR2 is FQNEAQ (reference sequence). Trimming stripped 4 bases from V and 1 base from J, with 16 bases between. The CDR3 consists of 16 residues. CDR3: CASSSTSQGSNTEAFF. The CDR3 nucleotides read TGTGCCAGCAGCTCAACCTCACAGGGCTCGAACACTGAAGCTTTCTTT.

V gene TRBV7-9 combines with J gene TRBJ2-1; 11 positions agree with TRBD2. CDR3 length: 16 amino acids. Trimming removed 6 bases from V and 4 bases from J; junction bases left unmatched: 8. Germline V lookup: CDR1 SEHNR, CDR2 FQNEAQ (reference sequence). The CDR3 coding sequence is TGTGCCAGCAGACAGGGACTAGCGGATGCATACAATGAGCAGTTCTTC. This translates into CASRQGLADAYNEQFF.

This chain connects TRBV19 to TRBJ1-2, with 9 bases identical to TRBD1. The CDR3 is made up of 15 amino acids. The junction had 7 bases not matched to a gene; V was cut back by 1 base and J by 7 bases. Germline V gene sequence: CDR1 LNHDA, CDR2 SQIVND (reference sequence). The CDR3 spells CASSIARQGVSGYTF. In DNA form, the CDR3 reads TGTGCCAGTAGTATAGCCCGACAGGGGGTGTCTGGCTACACCTTC.

This chain joins TRBV5-8 and TRBJ1-5; D possibly corresponds to TRBD1 (5 bases). The CDR3 covers 15 residues. Germline V gene sequence: CDR1 SGHTS, CDR2 YDEGEE. Trimming took off 7 bases at V and 5 bases at J, with 19 bases between the two ends. The CDR3 reads CASFLGYGGYQPQHF. CDR3 in DNA: TGTGCCAGCTTTCTAGGGTACGGGGGGTATCAGCCCCAGCATTTT.

The V gene is TRBV2, the J gene TRBJ2-7; 9 nucleotides line up with TRBD1. The trim removed 6 bases at V and 5 bases at J, leaving 5 bases unmatched. The CDR3 extends over 13 amino acids. CDR1 is SNHLY and CDR2 is FYNNEI in the germline V gene. This CDR3 is CASRTGGNDEQYF. For the CDR3, the DNA is TGTGCCAGCAGGACAGGGGGGAATGACGAGCAGTACTTC. The full variable domain, its missing parts supplied by reference TRBV2 and TRBJ2-7, is EPEVTQTPSHQVTQMGQEVILRCVPISNHLYFYWYRQILGQKVEFLVSFYNNEISEKSEIFDDQFSVERPDGSNFTLKIRSTKLEDSAMYFCASRTGGNDEQYFGPGTRLTVT.

The chain employs TRBV7-8 and TRBJ2-2; 10 bases fit TRBD1. The CDR3 is 16 amino acids. With 1 base clipped from V and 4 bases from J, the junction kept 3 bases outside the gene matches. The V gene's germline CDR1 is SGHVS and CDR2 FQNEAQ. The CDR3 reads CASSLGQGASTGELFF. As DNA, the CDR3 is TGTGCCAGCAGCTTAGGACAGGGGGCATCCACCGGGGAGCTGTTTTTT.

This clone is a singleton in its sample. The rearrangement links TRBV6-5 to TRBJ2-7; TRBD1 is a possible D gene (5 bases). Trimming took 6 bases from V and 6 from J, leaving 15 bases between them. The CDR3 spans 13 residues. Germline CDR1 and CDR2: MNHEY and SVGAGI. This CDR3 is CASRVTVWGEQYF. In DNA, the CDR3 is TGTGCCAGCAGGGTGACAGTATGGGGCGAGCAGTACTTC.

The rearrangement uses TRBV7-9 and TRBJ2-3; maybe TRBD2 (7 bases). Germline V lookup: CDR1 SEHNR, CDR2 FQNEAQ (reference sequence). The V gene lost 5 bases and the J gene lost 2 bases, with 14 bases spanning the gap. The length of the CDR3 is 15 residues. CDR3 coding DNA: TGTGCCAGCAGCCCTGGGGGGGGCCTCACAGATACGCAGTATTTT. It is translated as CASSPGGGLTDTQYF.

This clone was seen a handful of times. This sample includes further DNA sequences coding for the same CDR3. V is TRBV6-5 and J is TRBJ1-5; 9 bases are a match to TRBD1. Germline values: CDR1 MNHEY, CDR2 SVGAGI. V shed 6 bases and J 2 bases; nucleotides not matched to a gene: 5. The length of the CDR3 is 15 residues. CDR3 region: CASSRDREGNQPQHF. The DNA of the CDR3 is TGTGCCAGCAGCCGGGACAGGGAAGGCAATCAGCCCCAGCATTTT.

This clone has only one observation. J is TRBJ2-2 and V is TRBV9; D remains unclear. This CDR3 is 14 amino acids long. Germline V gives CDR1 SGDLS, CDR2 YYNGEE. Trimming left V 0 bases short and J 4 bases short, with 7 bases between. In DNA, the CDR3 is TGTGCCAGCAGCGTAGCACCGAGCACCGGGGAGCTGTTTTTT. It encodes CASSVAPSTGELFF. The full variable domain, its missing parts supplied by reference TRBV9 and TRBJ2-2, is DSGVTQTPKHLITATGQRVTLRCSPRSGDLSVYWYQQSLDQGLQFLIQYYNGEERAKGNILERFSAQQFPDLHSELNLSSLELGDSALYFCASSVAPSTGELFFGEGSRLTVL.

The chain has TRBV5-4 and TRBJ2-7; possibly TRBD2 for D (6 bases). This CDR3 spans 14 amino acids. The V and J ends lost 6 bases and 3 bases respectively, with 16 bases between them. From germline, CDR1 is SGHNT and CDR2 YYREEE (reference sequence). CDR3 sequence: CASTPQPGDYEQYF. The CDR3 DNA reads as TGTGCCAGCACACCCCAGCCGGGGGACTACGAGCAGTACTTC.

The V call is TRBV24-1, the J call TRBJ2-3; TRBD1 aligns across 9 bases. This CDR3 spans 15 amino acids. After removal of 5 bases from V and 5 bases from J, the junction contained 7 bases not matched to a gene. The germline V gene has CDR1 KGHDR and CDR2 SFDVKD. CDR3 nucleotides: TGTGCCACCAGTGCCTCGGGACAGGGACAAGATACGCAGTATTTT. Translated: CATSASGQGQDTQYF.

This clone is a singleton in its sample. The rearrangement uses TRBV18 and TRBJ1-4; D is uncertain. Germline V CDR1 and CDR2: KGHSH, LQKENI. Deletions cut 3 bases from V and 8 bases from J, with 13 bases between. This CDR3 contains 14 residues. CDR3 sequence (DNA): TGTGCCAGCTCACCGGACCTGGCGGGGGAAAAACTGTTTTTT. Translation: CASSPDLAGEKLFF.

This chain connects TRBV14 to TRBJ2-3, with D possibly TRBD1 on 6 matching bases. This CDR3 region has 18 residues. Germline CDR1 SGHDN, CDR2 FVKESK. The V end was cut by 4 bases, the J end by 2 bases, with 22 bases between. This chain's CDR3 is CASSLAGVVQKNTDTQYF. Here the CDR3 DNA reads TGTGCCAGCAGCCTTGCAGGGGTCGTACAAAAAAACACAGATACGCAGTATTTT.

CDR3 sequence: CASSYGPFRSYTF. The CDR3 DNA is TGTGCCAGCAGTTACGGGCCCTTCCGGAGCTACACCTTC. This chain connects TRBV6-2 or TRBV6-3 to TRBJ1-2, with unresolved D. This CDR3 region has 13 residues. Germline lookup yields CDR1 MNHEY and CDR2 SVGEGT. Trimming shortened V by 2 bases and J by 9 bases, and 13 bases separated the two germline ends.

V is TRBV28 and J is TRBJ2-2; no clear D gene. The CDR3 spans 12 residues. Germline CDR1 is MDHEN and CDR2 is SYDVKM. Trimming removed 6 bases at V and 7 bases at J, with 9 bases between. The CDR3 loop is CASSPLGGELFF. The CDR3 DNA reads TGTGCCAGCAGCCCCCTAGGCGGGGAGCTGTTTTTT.